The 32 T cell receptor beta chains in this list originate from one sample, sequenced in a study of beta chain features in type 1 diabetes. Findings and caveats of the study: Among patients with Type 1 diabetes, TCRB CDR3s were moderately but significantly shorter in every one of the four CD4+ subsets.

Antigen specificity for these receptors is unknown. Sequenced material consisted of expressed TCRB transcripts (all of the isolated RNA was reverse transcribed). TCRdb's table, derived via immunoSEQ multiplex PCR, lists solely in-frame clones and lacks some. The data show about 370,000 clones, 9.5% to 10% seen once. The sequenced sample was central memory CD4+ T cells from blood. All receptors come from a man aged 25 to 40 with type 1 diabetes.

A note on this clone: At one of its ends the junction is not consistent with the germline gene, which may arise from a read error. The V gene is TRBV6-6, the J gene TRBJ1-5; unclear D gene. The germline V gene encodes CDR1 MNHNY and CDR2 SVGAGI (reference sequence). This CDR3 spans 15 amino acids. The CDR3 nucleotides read TGTGCCATCAGTGAGTACGGGTATAGCAATCAGCCCCAGCATTTT. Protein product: CAISEYGYSNQPQHF.

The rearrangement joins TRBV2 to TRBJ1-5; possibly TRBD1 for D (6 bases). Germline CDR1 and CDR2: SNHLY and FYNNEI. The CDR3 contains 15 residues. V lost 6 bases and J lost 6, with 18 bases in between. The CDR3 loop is CASSPRQGYGQPQHF. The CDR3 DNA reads TGTGCCAGCAGCCCCCGGCAGGGGTACGGTCAGCCCCAGCATTTT.

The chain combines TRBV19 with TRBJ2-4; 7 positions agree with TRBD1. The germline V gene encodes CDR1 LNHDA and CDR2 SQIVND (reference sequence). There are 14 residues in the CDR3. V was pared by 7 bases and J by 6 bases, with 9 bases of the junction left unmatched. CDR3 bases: TGTGCCAGTACTCACAGGGGATTAGGAAACATTCAGTACTTC. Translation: CASTHRGLGNIQYF. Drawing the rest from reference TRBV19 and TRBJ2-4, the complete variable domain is DGGITQSPKYLFRKEGQNVTLSCEQNLNHDAMYWYRQDPGQGLRLIYYSQIVNDFQKGDIAEGYSVSREKKESFPLTVTSAQKNPTAFYLCASTHRGLGNIQYFGAGTRLSVL.

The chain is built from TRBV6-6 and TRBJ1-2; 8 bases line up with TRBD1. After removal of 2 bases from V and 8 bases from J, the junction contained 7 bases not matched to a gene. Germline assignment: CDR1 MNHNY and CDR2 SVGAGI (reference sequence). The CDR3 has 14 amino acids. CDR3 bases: TGTGCCAGCAGTTACCCCCAGGGGGCGCAGGGCTACACCTTC. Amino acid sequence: CASSYPQGAQGYTF.

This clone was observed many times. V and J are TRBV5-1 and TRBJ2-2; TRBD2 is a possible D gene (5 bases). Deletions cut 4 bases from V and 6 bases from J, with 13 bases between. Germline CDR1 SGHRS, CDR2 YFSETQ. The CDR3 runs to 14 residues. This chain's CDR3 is CASSPRAAAGELFF. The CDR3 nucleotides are TGCGCCAGCAGCCCGAGGGCGGCGGCCGGGGAGCTGTTTTTT.

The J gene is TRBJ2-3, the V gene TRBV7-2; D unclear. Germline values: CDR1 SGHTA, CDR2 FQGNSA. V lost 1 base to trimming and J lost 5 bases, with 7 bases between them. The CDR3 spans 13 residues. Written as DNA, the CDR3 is TGTGCCAGCAGCTTAGTAACACAAGATACGCAGTATTTT. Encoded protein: CASSLVTQDTQYF.

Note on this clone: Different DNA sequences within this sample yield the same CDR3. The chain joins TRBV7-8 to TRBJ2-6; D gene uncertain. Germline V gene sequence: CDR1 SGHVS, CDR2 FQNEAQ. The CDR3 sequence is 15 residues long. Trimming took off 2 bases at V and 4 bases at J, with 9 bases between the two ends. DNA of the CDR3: TGTGCCAGCAGCTTAACGGGTTCCGGGGCCAACGTCCTGACTTTC. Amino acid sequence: CASSLTGSGANVLTF.

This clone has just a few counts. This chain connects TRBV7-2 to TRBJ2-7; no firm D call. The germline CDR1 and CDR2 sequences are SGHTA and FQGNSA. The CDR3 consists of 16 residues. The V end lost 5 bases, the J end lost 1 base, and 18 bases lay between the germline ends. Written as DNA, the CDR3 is TGTGCCAGCAGCCGCGTTTCAAACGGACCTTCCTACGAGCAGTACTTC. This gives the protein CASSRVSNGPSYEQYF.

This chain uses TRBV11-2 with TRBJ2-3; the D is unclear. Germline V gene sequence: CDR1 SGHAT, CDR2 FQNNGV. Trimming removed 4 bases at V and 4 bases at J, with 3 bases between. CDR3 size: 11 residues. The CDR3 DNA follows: TGTGCCAGCAGCTGGTCAGATACGCAGTATTTT. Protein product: CASSWSDTQYF.

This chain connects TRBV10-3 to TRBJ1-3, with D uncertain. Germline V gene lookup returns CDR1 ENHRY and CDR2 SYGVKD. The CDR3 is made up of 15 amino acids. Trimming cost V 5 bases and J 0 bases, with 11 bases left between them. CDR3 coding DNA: TGTGCCATCAGTCTCGACCCGAGCTCTGGAAACACCATATATTTT. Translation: CAISLDPSSGNTIYF.

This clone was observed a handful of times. The CDR3, as DNA: TGTGCCAGCAGCCCCCTCGGAGGGGTTGGCAATCAGCCCCAGCATTTT. Encoded protein: CASSPLGGVGNQPQHF. This rearrangement joins TRBV28 to TRBJ1-5; TRBD1 might be the D (5 bases). Per the germline V gene, CDR1 is MDHEN and CDR2 is SYDVKM. V lost 6 bases and J 2 bases, leaving 17 bases between the germline ends. This CDR3 contains 16 residues.

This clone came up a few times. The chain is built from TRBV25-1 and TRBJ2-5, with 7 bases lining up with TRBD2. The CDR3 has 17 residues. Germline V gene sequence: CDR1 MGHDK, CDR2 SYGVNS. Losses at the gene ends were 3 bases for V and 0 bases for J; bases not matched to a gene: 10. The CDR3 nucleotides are TGTGCCAGCAGTGACCCCAGGACTAGTCACGACCAAGAGACCCAGTACTTC. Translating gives CASSDPRTSHDQETQYF.

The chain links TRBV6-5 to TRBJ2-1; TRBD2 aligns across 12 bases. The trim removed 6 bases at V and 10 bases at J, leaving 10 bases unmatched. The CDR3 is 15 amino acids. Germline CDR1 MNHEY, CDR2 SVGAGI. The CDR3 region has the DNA TGTGCCAGCAGGCAGACTAGCGGGAGCTACGGGGAGCAGTTCTTC. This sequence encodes CASRQTSGSYGEQFF.

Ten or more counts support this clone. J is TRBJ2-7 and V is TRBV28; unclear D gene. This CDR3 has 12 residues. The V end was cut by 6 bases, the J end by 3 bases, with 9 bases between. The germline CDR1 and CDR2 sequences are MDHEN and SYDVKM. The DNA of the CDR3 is TGTGCCAGCAGCTCGACCCTCTACGAGCAGTACTTC. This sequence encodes CASSSTLYEQYF.

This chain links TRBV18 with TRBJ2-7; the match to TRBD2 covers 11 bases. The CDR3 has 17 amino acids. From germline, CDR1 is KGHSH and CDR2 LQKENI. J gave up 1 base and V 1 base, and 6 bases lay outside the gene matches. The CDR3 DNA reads TGTGCCAGCTCACCACGCCCGGGACTAGCGGATTCCTACGAGCAGTACTTC. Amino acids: CASSPRPGLADSYEQYF.

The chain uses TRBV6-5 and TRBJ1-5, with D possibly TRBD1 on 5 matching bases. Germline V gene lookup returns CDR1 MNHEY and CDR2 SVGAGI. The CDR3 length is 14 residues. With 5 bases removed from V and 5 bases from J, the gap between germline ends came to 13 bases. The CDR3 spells CASSGTRGHQPQHF. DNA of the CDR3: TGTGCCAGCAGTGGGACGAGGGGACATCAGCCCCAGCATTTT.

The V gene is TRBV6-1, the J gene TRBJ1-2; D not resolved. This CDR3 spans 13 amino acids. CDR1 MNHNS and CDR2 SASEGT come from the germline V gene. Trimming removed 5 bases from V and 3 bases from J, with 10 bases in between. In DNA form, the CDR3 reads TGTGCCAGCAGTTTACGGCAGCACTATGGCTACACCTTC. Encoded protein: CASSLRQHYGYTF.

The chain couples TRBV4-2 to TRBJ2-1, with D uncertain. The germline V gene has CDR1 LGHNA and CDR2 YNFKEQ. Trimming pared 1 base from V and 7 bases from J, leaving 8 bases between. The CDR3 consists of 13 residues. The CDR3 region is CASSQGGPNEQFF. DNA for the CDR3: TGTGCCAGCAGCCAAGGCGGCCCGAATGAGCAGTTCTTC.

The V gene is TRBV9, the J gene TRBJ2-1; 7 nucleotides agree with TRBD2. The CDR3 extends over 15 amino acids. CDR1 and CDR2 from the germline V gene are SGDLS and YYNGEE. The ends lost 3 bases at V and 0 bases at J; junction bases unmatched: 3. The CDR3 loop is CASSALAASYNEQFF. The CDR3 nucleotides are TGTGCCAGCAGCGCTCTAGCGGCCTCCTACAATGAGCAGTTCTTC.

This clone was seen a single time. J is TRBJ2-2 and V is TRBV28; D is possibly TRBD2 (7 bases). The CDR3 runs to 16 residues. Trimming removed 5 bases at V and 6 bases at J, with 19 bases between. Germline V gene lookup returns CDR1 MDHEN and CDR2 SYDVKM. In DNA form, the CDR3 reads TGTGCCAGCAGTGCCCCGGGGGGCAGGAGAGCCGGGGAGCTGTTTTTT. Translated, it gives CASSAPGGRRAGELFF.

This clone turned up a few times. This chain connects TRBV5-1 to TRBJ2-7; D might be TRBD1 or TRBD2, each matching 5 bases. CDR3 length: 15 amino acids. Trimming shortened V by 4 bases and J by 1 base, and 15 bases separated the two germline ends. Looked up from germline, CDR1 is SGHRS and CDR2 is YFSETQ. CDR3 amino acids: CASSGEGFPSYEQYF. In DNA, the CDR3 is TGCGCCAGCAGCGGAGAGGGGTTCCCGTCCTACGAGCAGTACTTC.

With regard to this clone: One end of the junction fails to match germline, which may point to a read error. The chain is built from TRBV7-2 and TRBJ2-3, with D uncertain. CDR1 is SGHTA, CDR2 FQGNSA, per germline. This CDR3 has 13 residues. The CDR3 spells CSSSLEPADTQYF. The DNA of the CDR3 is TGTTCCAGCAGCTTAGAGCCCGCAGATACGCAGTATTTT.

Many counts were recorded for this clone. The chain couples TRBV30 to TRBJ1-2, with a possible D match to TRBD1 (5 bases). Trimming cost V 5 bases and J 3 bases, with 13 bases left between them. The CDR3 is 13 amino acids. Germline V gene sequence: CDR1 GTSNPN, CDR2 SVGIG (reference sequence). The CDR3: CAWRFGTDYGYTF. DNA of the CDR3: TGTGCCTGGCGTTTCGGGACTGACTATGGCTACACCTTC.

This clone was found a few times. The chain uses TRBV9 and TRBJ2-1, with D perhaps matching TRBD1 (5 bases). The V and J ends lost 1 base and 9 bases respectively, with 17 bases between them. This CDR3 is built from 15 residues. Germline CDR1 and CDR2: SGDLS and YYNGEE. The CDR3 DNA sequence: TGTGCCAGCAGCGTACAGGGCCTCTCGGTGGGTGAGCAGTTCTTC. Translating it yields CASSVQGLSVGEQFF. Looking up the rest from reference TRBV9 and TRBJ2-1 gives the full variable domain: DSGVTQTPKHLITATGQRVTLRCSPRSGDLSVYWYQQSLDQGLQFLIQYYNGEERAKGNILERFSAQQFPDLHSELNLSSLELGDSALYFCASSVQGLSVGEQFFGPGTRLTVL.

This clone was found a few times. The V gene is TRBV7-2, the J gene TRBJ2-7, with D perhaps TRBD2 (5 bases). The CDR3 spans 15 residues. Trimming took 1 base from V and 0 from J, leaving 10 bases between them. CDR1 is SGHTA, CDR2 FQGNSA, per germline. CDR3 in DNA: TGTGCCAGCAGCTTAGACGGCGGGCACTCCTACGAGCAGTACTTC. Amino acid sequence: CASSLDGGHSYEQYF.

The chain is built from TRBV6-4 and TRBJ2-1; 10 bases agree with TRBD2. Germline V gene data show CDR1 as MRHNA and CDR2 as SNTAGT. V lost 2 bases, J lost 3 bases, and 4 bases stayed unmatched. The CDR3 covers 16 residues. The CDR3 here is CASSDLLAGNYNEQFF. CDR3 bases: TGTGCCAGCAGTGACCTACTAGCGGGAAACTACAATGAGCAGTTCTTC.

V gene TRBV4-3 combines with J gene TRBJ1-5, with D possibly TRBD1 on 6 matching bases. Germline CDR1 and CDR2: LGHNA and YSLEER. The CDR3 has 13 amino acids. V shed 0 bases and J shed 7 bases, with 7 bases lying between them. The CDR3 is CASSQDQGQPQHF. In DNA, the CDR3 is TGCGCCAGCAGCCAAGATCAGGGGCAGCCCCAGCATTTT.

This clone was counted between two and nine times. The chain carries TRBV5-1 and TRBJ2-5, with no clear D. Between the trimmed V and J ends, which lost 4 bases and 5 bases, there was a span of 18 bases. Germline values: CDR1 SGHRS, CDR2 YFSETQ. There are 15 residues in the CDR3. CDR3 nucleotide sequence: TGCGCCAGCAGCGATCCAATCACCGGATATGAGACCCAGTACTTC. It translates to CASSDPITGYETQYF.

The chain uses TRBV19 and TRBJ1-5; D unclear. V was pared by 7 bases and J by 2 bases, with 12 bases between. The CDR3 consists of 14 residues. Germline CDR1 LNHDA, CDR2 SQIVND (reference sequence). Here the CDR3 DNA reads TGTGCCAGTACTTACGGGAACGGCAATCAGCCCCAGCATTTT. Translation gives CASTYGNGNQPQHF. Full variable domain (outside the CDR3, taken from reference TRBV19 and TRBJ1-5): DGGITQSPKYLFRKEGQNVTLSCEQNLNHDAMYWYRQDPGQGLRLIYYSQIVNDFQKGDIAEGYSVSREKKESFPLTVTSAQKNPTAFYLCASTYGNGNQPQHFGDGTRLSIL.

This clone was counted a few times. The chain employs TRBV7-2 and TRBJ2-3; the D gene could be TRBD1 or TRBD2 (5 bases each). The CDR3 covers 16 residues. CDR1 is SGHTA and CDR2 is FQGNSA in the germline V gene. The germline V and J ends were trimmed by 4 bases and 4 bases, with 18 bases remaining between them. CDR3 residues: CASSSQGGGTADTQYF. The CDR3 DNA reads TGTGCCAGCAGCTCTCAGGGTGGTGGGACGGCAGATACGCAGTATTTT.

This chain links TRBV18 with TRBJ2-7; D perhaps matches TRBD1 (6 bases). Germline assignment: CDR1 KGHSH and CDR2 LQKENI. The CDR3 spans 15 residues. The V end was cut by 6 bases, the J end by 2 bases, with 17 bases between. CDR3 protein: CASSLSGQKTYEQYF. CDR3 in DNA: TGTGCCAGCTCCCTCTCAGGACAGAAAACCTACGAGCAGTACTTC.

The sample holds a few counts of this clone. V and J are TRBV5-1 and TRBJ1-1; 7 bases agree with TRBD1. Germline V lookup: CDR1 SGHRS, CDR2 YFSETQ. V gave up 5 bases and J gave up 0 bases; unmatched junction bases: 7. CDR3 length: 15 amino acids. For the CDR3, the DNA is TGCGCCAGCAGAGCAGGGGGGAACATGAACACTGAAGCTTTCTTT. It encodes CASRAGGNMNTEAFF.